This T cell receptor (beta chain) was identified during a study of blood T cell repertoires in COVID-19. Study overall: The origin of the acute and convalescent COVID-19 samples was the United States, Italy and Spain.

In the authors' methods: How many nucleated cells were present was estimated from reference gene primer amplification. The assay was immunoSEQ multiplex PCR, and TCRdb's table has in-frame clones only and misses some. V and J calls and clone size are those listed in that table; D and trimming were worked out from the DNA. The top ten clones hold approximately 1.9% of a sample with over 200,000 clones, 70% to 90% of them seen once. The CDR3 consists of 16 residues. Germline V gene lookup returns CDR1 SGHAT and CDR2 FQNNGV. V gave up 3 bases and J gave up 5 bases, with 17 bases separating them. The V gene is TRBV11-2, the J gene TRBJ2-1; possibly TRBD2 for D (7 bases). Sequenced: PBMCs or T cells enriched from blood (not recorded which). The TCR sequence derives from a woman in her fifties or sixties who had recovered from COVID-19. CDR3 in DNA: TGTGCCAGCAGCTTCCAACTAGGGGGGGTTCACAATGAGCAGTTCTTC. Protein: CASSFQLGGVHNEQFF.